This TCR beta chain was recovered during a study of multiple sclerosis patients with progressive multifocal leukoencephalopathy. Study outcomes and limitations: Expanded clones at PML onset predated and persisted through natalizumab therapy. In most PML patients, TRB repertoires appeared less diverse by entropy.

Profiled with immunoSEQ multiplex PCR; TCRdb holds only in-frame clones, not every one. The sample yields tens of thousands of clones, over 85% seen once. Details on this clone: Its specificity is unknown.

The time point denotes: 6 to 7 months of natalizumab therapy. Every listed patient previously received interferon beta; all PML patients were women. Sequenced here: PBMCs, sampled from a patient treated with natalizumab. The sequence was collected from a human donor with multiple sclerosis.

The CDR3, as DNA: TGTGCCAGCAGTGCAACTACGGGACTGGGCTCTGGAAACACCATATATTTT. It encodes CASSATTGLGSGNTIYF. This chain joins TRBV28 and TRBJ1-3, with D maybe TRBD1 (5 bases). The CDR3 is made up of 17 amino acids. From germline, CDR1 is MDHEN and CDR2 SYDVKM. Trimming removed 5 bases at V and 0 bases at J, with 17 bases between.